This entry describes one TCR beta chain. Its antigen is not known. Germline V gene lookup returns CDR1 PRHDT and CDR2 FYEKMQ (reference sequence). Trimming pared 0 bases from V and 1 base from J, leaving 9 bases between. The CDR3 is made up of 15 amino acids. Method: immunoSEQ multiplex PCR; TCRdb's copy keeps in-frame clones and lacks some. The sample shows nearly 1 million clones, 76% of them seen only once. This entry is derived from a study of shared clonotypes between healthy human individuals. Study results and caveats: Rarefaction showed that sequencing of sorted subsets was incomplete (despite large depth). Generally, naive subsets came out with larger estimated richness than memory subsets.

This clonotype was sampled from a young man in good health. The source material was memory CD4+ T cells sorted from blood. Subset here: CD45RA-negative fraction. The V call is TRBV13, the J call TRBJ2-5; TRBD1 is a possible D gene (5 bases). The CDR3 is CASSLGLRGQETQYF. The CDR3 DNA reads as TGTGCCAGCAGCTTAGGGTTAAGGGGCCAAGAGACCCAGTACTTC.